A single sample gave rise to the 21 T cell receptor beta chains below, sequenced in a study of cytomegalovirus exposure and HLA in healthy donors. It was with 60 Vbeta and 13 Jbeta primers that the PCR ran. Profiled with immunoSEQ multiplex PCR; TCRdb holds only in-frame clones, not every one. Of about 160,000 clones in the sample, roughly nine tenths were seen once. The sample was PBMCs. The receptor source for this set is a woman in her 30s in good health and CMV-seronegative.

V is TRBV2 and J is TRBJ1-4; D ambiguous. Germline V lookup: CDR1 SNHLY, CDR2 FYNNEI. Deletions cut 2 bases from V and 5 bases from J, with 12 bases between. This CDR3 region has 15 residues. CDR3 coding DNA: TGTGCCAGCAGTGAATTCGGCGGAACAAATGAAAAACTGTTTTTT. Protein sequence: CASSEFGGTNEKLFF.

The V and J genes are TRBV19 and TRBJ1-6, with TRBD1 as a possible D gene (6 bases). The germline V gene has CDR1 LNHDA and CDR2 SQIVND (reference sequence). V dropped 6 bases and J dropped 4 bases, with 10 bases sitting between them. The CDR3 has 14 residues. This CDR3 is CASSTRGYNSPLHF. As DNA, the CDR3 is TGTGCCAGTAGCACTAGGGGGTATAATTCACCCCTCCACTTT.

The CDR3 sequence is CASSIGDSYEQYF. The CDR3 coding sequence is TGTGCCAGTAGTATCGGGGATTCCTACGAGCAGTACTTC. The rearrangement links TRBV19 to TRBJ2-7, with D possibly TRBD2 on 5 matching bases. CDR1 is LNHDA and CDR2 is SQIVND in the germline V gene (reference sequence). This CDR3 spans 13 amino acids. V was shortened by 3 bases and J by 1 base, with 7 bases between the two germline ends.

Here the CDR3 DNA reads TGTGCCAGCAGCTTAGAGCCAGGTTCTTACACCGGGGAGCTGTTTTTT. Its protein is CASSLEPGSYTGELFF. This sequence joins TRBV7-2 and TRBJ2-2; D call uncertain. The CDR3 has 16 residues. V was cut by 1 base and J by 3 bases, with 12 bases left in between. Germline V gives CDR1 SGHTA, CDR2 FQGNSA.

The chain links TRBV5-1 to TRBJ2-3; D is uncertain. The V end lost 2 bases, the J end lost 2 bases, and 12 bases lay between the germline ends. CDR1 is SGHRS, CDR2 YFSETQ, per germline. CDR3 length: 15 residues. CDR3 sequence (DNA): TGCGCCAGCAGCTTTAGGTCCGGGTACACAGATACGCAGTATTTT. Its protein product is CASSFRSGYTDTQYF.

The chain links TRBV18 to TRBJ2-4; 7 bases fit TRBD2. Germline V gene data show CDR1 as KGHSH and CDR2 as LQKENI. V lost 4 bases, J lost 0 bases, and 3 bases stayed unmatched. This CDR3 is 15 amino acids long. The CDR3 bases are TGTGCCAGCTCACGGGCTAGCGGAGCCAAAAACATTCAGTACTTC. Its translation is CASSRASGAKNIQYF.

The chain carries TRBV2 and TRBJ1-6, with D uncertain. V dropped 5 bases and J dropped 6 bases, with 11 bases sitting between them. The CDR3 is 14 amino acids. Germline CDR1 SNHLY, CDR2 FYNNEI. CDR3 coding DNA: TGTGCCAGCAGTTTGGAGGGCGTTAATTCACCCCTCCACTTT. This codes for CASSLEGVNSPLHF.

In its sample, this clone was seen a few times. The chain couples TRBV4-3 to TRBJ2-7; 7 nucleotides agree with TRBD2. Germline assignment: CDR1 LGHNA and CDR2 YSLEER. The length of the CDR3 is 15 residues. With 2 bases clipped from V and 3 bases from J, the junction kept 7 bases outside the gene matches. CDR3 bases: TGCGCCAGCAGCCAATTGCCGGGACTACACTACGAGCAGTACTTC. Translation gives CASSQLPGLHYEQYF.

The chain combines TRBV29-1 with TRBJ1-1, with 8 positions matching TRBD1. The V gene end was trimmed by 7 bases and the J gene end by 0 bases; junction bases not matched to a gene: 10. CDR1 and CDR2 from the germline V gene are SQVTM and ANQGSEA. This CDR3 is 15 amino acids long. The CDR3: CSASGGRGVNTEAFF. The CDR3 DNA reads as TGCAGCGCCTCAGGGGGCCGGGGGGTGAACACTGAAGCTTTCTTT.

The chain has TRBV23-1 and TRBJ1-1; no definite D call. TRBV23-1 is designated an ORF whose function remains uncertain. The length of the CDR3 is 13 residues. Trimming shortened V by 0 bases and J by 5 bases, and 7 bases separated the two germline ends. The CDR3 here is CASSQSPGTEAFF. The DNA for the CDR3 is TGCGCCAGCAGTCAATCCCCGGGGACTGAAGCTTTCTTT.

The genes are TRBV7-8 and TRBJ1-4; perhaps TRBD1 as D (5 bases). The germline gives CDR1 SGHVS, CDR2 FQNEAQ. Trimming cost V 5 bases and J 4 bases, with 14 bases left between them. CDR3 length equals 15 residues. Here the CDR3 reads CASSPGMDINEKLFF. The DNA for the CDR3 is TGTGCCAGCAGCCCCGGTATGGACATTAATGAAAAACTGTTTTTT.

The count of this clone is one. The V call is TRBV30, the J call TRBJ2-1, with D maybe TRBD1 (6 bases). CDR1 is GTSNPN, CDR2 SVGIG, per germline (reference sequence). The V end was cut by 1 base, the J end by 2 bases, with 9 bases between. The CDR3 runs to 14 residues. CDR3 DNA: TGTGCCTGGAGTGAGGGGGAACCCTACAATGAGCAGTTCTTC. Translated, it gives CAWSEGEPYNEQFF. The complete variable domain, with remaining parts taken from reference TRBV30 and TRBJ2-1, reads SQTIHQWPATLVQPVGSPLSLECTVEGTSNPNLYWYRQAAGRGLQLLFYSVGIGQISSEVPQNLSASRPQDRQFILSSKKLLLSDSGFYLCAWSEGEPYNEQFFGPGTRLTVL.

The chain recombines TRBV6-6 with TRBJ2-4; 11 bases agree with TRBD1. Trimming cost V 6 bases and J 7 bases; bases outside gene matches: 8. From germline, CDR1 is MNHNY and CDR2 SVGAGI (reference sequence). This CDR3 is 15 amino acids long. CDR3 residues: CASSSSWDRGNIQYF. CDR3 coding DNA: TGTGCCAGCAGCTCCTCGTGGGACAGGGGGAACATTCAGTACTTC.

The CDR3 DNA reads TGCGCCAGCAGTCATCCGACTAGCGGGAGGGCGGAAGAGCAGTTCTTC. This codes for CASSHPTSGRAEEQFF. The rearrangement uses TRBV23-1 and TRBJ2-1, with TRBD2 matching 14 bases. TRBV23-1 is classed as an ORF, of uncertain function. CDR3 size: 16 residues. After removal of 3 bases from V and 10 bases from J, the junction contained 8 bases not matched to a gene.

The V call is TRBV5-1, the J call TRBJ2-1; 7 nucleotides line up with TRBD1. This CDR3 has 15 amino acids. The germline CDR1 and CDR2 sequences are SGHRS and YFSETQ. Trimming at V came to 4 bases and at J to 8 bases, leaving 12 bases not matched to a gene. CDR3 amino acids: CASSPGTDVRHEQFF. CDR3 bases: TGCGCCAGCAGCCCAGGGACAGATGTGCGCCATGAGCAGTTCTTC.

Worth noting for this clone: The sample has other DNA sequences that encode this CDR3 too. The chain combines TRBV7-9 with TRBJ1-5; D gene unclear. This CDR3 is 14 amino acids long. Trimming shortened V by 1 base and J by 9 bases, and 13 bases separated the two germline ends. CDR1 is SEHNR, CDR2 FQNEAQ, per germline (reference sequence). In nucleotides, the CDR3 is TGTGCCAGCAGCTTAGAGGGAGGCCTGGGGCCCCAGCATTTT. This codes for CASSLEGGLGPQHF.

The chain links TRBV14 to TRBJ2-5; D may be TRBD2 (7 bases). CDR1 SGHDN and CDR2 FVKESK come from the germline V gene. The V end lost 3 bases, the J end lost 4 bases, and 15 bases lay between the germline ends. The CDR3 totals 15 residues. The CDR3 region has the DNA TGTGCCAGCAGCCATGGGGGGGCCGAGAGAGAGACCCAGTACTTC. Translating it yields CASSHGGAERETQYF.

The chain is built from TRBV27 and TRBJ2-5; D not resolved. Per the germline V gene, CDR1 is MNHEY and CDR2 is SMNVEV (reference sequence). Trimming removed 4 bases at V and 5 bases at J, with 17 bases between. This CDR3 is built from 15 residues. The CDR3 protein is CASSSTPTWWETQYF. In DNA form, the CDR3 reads TGTGCCAGCAGTTCAACCCCGACATGGTGGGAGACCCAGTACTTC.

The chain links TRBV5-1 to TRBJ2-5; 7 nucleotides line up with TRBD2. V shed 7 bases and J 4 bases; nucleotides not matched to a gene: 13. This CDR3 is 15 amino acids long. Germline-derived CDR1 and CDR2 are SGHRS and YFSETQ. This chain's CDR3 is CASSLLGGEGETQYF. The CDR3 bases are TGCGCCAGCTCCCTCTTGGGAGGGGAGGGAGAGACCCAGTACTTC.

Here the CDR3 reads CASSLDGRGSYGYTF. CDR3 in DNA: TGTGCCAGCAGCTTAGATGGCAGGGGAAGCTATGGCTACACCTTC. The chain employs TRBV13 and TRBJ1-2, with D possibly being TRBD1 (6 bases). The CDR3 runs to 15 residues. With 1 base removed from V and 4 bases from J, the gap between germline ends came to 13 bases. From germline, CDR1 is PRHDT and CDR2 FYEKMQ (reference sequence).

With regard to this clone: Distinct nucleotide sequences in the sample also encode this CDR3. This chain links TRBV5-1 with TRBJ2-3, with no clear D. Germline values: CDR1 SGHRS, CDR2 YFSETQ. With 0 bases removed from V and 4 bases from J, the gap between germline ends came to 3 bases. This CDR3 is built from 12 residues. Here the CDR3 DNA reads TGCGCCAGCAGCTTGGCGTCAGATACGCAGTATTTT. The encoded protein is CASSLASDTQYF.